Shown below are 2 T cell receptor beta chains from a single sample sequenced in a study of regulatory T cells in long-lasting Graves disease (dated by TCRdb to the early 2020s). Libraries came from multiplex PCR. Data came from an Illumina HiSeq 4000. CDR3 regions were amplified by Arm-PCR with iRepertoire HTBI primers to construct TCR beta libraries. TCRdb trimmed public reads at Q25 via fastp, called clones via MiXCR and kept in-frame beta chains. Rows are combined by CDR3 protein, so each entry shows the most common genes and DNA. This sample is represented by 700,000 or so distinct CDR3 sequences; around 32% of them were singletons. Around 40% of the sample is held by the ten biggest clonotypes. The sample's time point label, decoded: persistent/refractory GD, antithyroid drugs over 5 years with positive TRAb. For both TCR sequencing and RNA sequencing, RNA was extracted from PBMCs using TRIzol.

This sample comprised peripheral blood mononuclear cells (PBMCs), obtained when the disease was refractory, from a patient treated with antithyroid drugs. The receptors derive from a female donor with Graves disease.

This clonotype was seen repeatedly, ten times or more. The chain couples TRBV11-2 to TRBJ1-1; D gene uncertain. CDR1 and CDR2 from the germline V gene are SGHAT and FQNNGV. The CDR3 length is 15 residues. The V end was cut by 7 bases, the J end by 4 bases, with 19 bases between. The CDR3: CASTQSRAWTTEAFF. As DNA, the CDR3 is TGTGCCAGCACCCAATCTAGGGCCTGGACCACTGAAGCTTTCTTT.

V and J are TRBV27 and TRBJ1-2, with no clear D. Between the trimmed V and J ends, which lost 0 bases and 1 base, there was a span of 12 bases. The CDR3 totals 16 residues. Germline CDR1 reads MNHEY; CDR2 reads SMNVEV (reference sequence). The CDR3 DNA reads as TGTGCCAGCAGTTTATCGAGGGTAGGCGGTAACTATGGCTACACCTTC. Translation: CASSLSRVGGNYGYTF.